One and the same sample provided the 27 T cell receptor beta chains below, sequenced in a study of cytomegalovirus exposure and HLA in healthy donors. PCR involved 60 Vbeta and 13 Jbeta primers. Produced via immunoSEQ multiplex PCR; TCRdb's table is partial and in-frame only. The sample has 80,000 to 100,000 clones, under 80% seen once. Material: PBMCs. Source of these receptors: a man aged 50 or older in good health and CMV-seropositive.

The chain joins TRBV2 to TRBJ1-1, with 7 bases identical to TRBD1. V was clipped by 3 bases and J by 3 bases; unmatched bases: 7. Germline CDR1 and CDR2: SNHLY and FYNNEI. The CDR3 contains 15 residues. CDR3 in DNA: TGTGCCAGCAGTGAGAACAGGGGCGGAGACACTGAAGCTTTCTTT. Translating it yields CASSENRGGDTEAFF.

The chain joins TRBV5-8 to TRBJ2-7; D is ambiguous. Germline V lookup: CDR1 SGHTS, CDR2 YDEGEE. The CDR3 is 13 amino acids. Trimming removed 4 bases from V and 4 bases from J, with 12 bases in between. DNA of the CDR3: TGTGCCAGCAGCGTATCGAGATTTTACGAGCAGTACTTC. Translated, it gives CASSVSRFYEQYF.

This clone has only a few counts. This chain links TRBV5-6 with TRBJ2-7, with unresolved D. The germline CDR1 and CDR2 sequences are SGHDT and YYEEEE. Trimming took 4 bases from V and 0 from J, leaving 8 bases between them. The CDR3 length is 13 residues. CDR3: CASSPTNSYEQYF. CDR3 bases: TGTGCCAGCAGCCCCACAAACTCCTACGAGCAGTACTTC.

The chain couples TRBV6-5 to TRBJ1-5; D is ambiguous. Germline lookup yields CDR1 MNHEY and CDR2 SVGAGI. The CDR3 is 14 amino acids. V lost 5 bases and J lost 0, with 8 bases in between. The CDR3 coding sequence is TGTGCCAGCAGTCCCACTTATAGCAATCAGCCCCAGCATTTT. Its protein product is CASSPTYSNQPQHF.

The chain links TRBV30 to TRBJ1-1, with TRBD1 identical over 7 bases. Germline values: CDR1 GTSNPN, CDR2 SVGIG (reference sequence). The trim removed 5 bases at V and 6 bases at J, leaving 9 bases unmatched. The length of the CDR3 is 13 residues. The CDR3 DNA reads TGTGCCTGGCTCCAAAGACAGGGTTCTGAAGCTTTCTTT. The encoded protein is CAWLQRQGSEAFF.

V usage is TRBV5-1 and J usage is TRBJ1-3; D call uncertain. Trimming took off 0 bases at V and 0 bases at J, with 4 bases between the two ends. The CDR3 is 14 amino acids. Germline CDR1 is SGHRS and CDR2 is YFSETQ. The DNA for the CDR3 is TGCGCCAGCAGCTTGGACAGCTCTGGAAACACCATATATTTT. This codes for CASSLDSSGNTIYF.

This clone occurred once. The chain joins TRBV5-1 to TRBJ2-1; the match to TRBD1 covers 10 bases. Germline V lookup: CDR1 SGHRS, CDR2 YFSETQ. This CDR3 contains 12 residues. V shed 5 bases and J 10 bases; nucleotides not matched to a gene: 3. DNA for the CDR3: TGCGCCAGCAGTTGGGACAGGGGAGAGCAGTTCTTC. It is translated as CASSWDRGEQFF.

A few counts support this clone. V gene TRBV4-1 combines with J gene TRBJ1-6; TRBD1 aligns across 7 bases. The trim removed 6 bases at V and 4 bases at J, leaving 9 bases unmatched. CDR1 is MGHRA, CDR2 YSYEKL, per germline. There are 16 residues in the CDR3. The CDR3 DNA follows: TGCGCCAGCAGATTAGGACAGGCAGTGTATAATTCACCCCTCCACTTT. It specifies CASRLGQAVYNSPLHF.

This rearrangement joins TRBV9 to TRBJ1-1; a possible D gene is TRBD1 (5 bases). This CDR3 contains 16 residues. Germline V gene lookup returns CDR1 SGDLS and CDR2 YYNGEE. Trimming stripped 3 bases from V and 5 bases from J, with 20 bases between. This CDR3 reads CASSADPGGKKTEAFF. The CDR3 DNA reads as TGTGCCAGCAGCGCAGACCCGGGGGGGAAAAAGACTGAAGCTTTCTTT.

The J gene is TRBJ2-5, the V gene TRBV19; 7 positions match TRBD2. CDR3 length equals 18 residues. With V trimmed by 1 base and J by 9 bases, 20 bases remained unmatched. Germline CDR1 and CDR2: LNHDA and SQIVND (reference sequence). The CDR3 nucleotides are TGTGCCAGTAGTATAGCGGGGAGGGCCGGGACCAGTAAAGATGCCCAGTACTTC. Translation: CASSIAGRAGTSKDAQYF.

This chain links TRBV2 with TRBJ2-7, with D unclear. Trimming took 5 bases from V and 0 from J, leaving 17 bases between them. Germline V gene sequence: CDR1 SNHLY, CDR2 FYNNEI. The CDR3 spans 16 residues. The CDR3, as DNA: TGTGCCAGCAGTACACGAAGAGGTCAGAGCTCCTACGAGCAGTACTTC. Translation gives CASSTRRGQSSYEQYF. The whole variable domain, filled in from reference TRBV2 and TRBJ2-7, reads EPEVTQTPSHQVTQMGQEVILRCVPISNHLYFYWYRQILGQKVEFLVSFYNNEISEKSEIFDDQFSVERPDGSNFTLKIRSTKLEDSAMYFCASSTRRGQSSYEQYFGPGTRLTVT.

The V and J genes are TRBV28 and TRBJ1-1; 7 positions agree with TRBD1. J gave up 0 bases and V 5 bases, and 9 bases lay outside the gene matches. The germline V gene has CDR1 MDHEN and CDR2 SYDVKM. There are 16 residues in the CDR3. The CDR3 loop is CASSLHRGVMNTEAFF. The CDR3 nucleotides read TGTGCCAGCAGTCTACACAGGGGAGTAATGAACACTGAAGCTTTCTTT.

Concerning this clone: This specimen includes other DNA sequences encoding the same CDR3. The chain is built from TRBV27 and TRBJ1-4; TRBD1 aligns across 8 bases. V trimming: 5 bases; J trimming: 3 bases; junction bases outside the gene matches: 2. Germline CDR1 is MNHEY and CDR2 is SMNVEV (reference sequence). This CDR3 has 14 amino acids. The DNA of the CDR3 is TGTGCCAGCAGTCTACAGGGGGCTAATGAAAAACTGTTTTTT. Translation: CASSLQGANEKLFF.

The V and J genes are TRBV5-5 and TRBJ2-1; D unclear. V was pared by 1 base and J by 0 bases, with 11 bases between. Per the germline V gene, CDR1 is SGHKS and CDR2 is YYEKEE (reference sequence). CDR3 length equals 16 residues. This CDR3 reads CASSLRSWSSYNEQFF. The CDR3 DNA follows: TGTGCCAGCAGCTTGCGGTCCTGGAGCTCCTACAATGAGCAGTTCTTC. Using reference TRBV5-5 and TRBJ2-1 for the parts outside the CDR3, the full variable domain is DAGVTQSPTHLIKTRGQQVTLRCSPISGHKSVSWYQQVLGQGPQFIFQYYEKEERGRGNFPDRFSARQFPNYSSELNVNALLLGDSALYLCASSLRSWSSYNEQFFGPGTRLTVL.

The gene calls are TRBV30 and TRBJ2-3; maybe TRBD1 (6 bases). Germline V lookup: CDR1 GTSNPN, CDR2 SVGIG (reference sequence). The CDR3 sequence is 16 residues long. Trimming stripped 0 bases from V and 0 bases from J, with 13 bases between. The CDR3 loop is CAWSVGQGSSTDTQYF. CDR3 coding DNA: TGTGCCTGGAGTGTAGGGCAGGGGTCGAGCACAGATACGCAGTATTTT.

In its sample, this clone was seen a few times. The CDR3 is CAWKLRENYGYTF. The CDR3, as DNA: TGTGCCTGGAAATTACGGGAGAACTATGGCTACACCTTC. The V call is TRBV30, the J call TRBJ1-2; D not resolved. Trimming pared 4 bases from V and 2 bases from J, leaving 11 bases between. The CDR3 is made up of 13 amino acids. Germline CDR1 and CDR2: GTSNPN and SVGIG (reference sequence). The full variable domain, in which reference TRBV30 and TRBJ1-2 provide the parts outside the CDR3, is SQTIHQWPATLVQPVGSPLSLECTVEGTSNPNLYWYRQAAGRGLQLLFYSVGIGQISSEVPQNLSASRPQDRQFILSSKKLLLSDSGFYLCAWKLRENYGYTFGSGTRLTVV.

The CDR3 DNA follows: TGCGCCAGCAGCTCCGGGACAGCCGATGGGGAGACCCAGTACTTC. It translates to CASSSGTADGETQYF. This chain uses TRBV5-1 with TRBJ2-5, with 7 bases identical to TRBD1. The trim removed 3 bases at V and 5 bases at J, leaving 10 bases unmatched. Germline loops: CDR1 SGHRS, CDR2 YFSETQ. The CDR3 spans 15 residues.

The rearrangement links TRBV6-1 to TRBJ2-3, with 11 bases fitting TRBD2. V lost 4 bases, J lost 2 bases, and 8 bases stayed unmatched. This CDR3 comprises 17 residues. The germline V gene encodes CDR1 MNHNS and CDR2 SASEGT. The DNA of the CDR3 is TGTGCCAGCAGTGGCCCCCTAGCGGGGGGTGCCACAGATACGCAGTATTTT. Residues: CASSGPLAGGATDTQYF.

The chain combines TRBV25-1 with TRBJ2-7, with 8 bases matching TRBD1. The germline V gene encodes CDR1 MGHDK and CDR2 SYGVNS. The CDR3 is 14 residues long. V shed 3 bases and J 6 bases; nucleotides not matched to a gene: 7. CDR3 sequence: CASSETGDLREQYF. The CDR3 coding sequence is TGTGCCAGCAGTGAGACAGGGGACCTCCGCGAGCAGTACTTC.

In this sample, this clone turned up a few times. The CDR3 is CAISPDRGNTEAFF. The CDR3 DNA sequence: TGTGCCATCAGTCCTGACAGGGGCAACACTGAAGCTTTCTTT. V and J are TRBV10-3 and TRBJ1-1, with 8 bases matching TRBD1. Trimming took 5 bases from V and 2 from J; bases not matched to a gene: 4. CDR1 is ENHRY, CDR2 SYGVKD, per germline. The CDR3 has 14 amino acids.

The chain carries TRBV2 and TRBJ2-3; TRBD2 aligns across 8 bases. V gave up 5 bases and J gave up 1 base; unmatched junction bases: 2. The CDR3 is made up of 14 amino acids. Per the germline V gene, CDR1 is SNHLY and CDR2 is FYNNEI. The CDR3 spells CASSKTSGTDTQYF. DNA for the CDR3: TGTGCCAGCAGTAAGACTAGCGGCACAGATACGCAGTATTTT.

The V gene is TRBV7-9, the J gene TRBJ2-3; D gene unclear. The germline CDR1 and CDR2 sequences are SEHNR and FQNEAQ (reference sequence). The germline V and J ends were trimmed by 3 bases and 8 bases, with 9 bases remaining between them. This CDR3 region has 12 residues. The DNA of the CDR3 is TGTGCCAGCAGCTTCCTTTCTGTTACGCAGTATTTT. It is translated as CASSFLSVTQYF. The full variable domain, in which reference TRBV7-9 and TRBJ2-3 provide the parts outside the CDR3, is DTGVSQNPRHKITKRGQNVTFRCDPISEHNRLYWYRQTLGQGPEFLTYFQNEAQLEKSRLLSDRFSAERPKGSFSTLEIQRTEQGDSAMYLCASSFLSVTQYFGPGTRLTVL.

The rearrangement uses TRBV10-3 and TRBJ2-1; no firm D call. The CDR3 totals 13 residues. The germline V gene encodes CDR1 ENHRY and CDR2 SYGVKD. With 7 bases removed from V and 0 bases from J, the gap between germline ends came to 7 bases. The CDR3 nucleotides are TGTGCCATCACCCCTAGCTCCTACAATGAGCAGTTCTTC. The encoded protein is CAITPSSYNEQFF.

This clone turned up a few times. CDR3 nucleotides: TGTGCCAGCAGGCATTCCCGGGACAGGGGTTTCCGATCACCCCTCCACTTT. It translates to CASRHSRDRGFRSPLHF. The chain has TRBV28 and TRBJ1-6; 10 positions agree with TRBD1. Looked up from germline, CDR1 is MDHEN and CDR2 is SYDVKM. V lost 6 bases, J lost 10 bases, and 15 bases stayed unmatched. The CDR3 totals 17 residues.

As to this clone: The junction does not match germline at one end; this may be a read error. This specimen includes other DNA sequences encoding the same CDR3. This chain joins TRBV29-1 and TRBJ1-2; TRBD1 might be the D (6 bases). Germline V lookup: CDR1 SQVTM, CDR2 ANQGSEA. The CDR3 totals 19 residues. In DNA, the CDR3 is TGCAGCGTTGATAATCCATTATCGAAAGGGACAATCCTAAACTACGGCTACACCTTC. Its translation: CSVDNPLSKGTILNYGYTF. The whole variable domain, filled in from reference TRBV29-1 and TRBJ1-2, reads SAVISQKPSRDICQRGTSLTIQCQVDSQVTMMFWYRQQPGQSLTLIATANQGSEATYESGFVIDKFPISRPNLTFSTLTVSNMSPEDSSIYLCSVDNPLSKGTILNYGYTFGSGTRLTVV.

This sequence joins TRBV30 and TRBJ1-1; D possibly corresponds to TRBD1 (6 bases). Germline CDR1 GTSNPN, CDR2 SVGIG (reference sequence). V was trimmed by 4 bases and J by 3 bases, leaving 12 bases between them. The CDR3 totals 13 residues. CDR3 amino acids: CAWKVQGYTEAFF. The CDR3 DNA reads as TGTGCCTGGAAGGTACAGGGCTACACTGAAGCTTTCTTT.

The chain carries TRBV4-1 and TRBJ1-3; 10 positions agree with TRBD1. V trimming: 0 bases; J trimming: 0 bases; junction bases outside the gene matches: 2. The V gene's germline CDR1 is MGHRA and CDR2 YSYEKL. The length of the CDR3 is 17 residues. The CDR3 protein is CASSQERTGGSGNTIYF. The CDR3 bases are TGCGCCAGCAGCCAAGAGAGGACAGGGGGCTCTGGAAACACCATATATTTT.